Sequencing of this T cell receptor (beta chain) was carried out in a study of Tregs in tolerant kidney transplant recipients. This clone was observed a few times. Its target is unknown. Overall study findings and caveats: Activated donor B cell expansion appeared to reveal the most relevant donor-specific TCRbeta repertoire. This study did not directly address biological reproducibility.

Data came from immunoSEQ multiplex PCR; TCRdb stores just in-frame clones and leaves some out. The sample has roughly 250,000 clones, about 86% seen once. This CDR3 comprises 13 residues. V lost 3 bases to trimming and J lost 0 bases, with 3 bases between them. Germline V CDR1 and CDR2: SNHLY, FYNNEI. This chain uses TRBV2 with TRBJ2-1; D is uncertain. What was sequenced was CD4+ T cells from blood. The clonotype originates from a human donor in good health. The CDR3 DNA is TGTGCCAGCAGTGATAGCTCCTACAATGAGCAGTTCTTC. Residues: CASSDSSYNEQFF.